The rows below give T cell receptor beta chains drawn from one sample of a study of spatial heterogeneity in lung cancer. In TCRdb, the 5' RACE reads were re-called with MiXCR into one record per CDR3 protein. This table has tens of thousands of distinct CDR3 sequences, under 8.5% appearing once. The input for sequencing was PBMCs, taken at surgery. These receptors were obtained from a male donor with early-stage non-small cell lung cancer. Both conserved end residues are part of each CDR3. The D gene is left open where the match is weak. The size of a clone is reported for some rows only, either as once, few or many, or as a class for expanded clones.

clone_size d_call j_call v_call cdr3_aa cdr3_nt
. . TRBJ1-1 TRBV6-1 CASRGSIESAFF TGTGCCAGCAGAGGCAGTATTGAGTCGGCTTTCTTT
few . TRBJ2-7 TRBV4-3 CASSQDLTGINHEQYF TGCGCCAGCAGCCAAGATTTGACAGGAATTAACCACGAGCAGTACTTC
. TRBD1 TRBJ1-5 TRBV6-6 CASSYSGTVTNQPQHF TGTGCCAGCAGTTACTCCGGGACAGTAACGAATCAGCCCCAGCATTTT
many . TRBJ2-2 TRBV29-1 CSVAGGGNTGELFF TGCAGCGTTGCAGGGGGAGGGAACACCGGGGAGCTGTTTTTT
. TRBD1 TRBJ1-2 TRBV5-1 CASRYGQGHSSGYTF TGCGCCAGCAGATACGGACAGGGCCACTCTAGTGGCTACACCTTC
many . TRBJ1-4 TRBV24-1 CATSRQPNEKLFF TGTGCCACCAGTCGGCAGCCTAATGAAAAACTGTTTTTT
few TRBD1 TRBJ1-1 TRBV9 CASSLGQGAMNTEAFF TGTGCCAGCAGCCTGGGACAGGGGGCCATGAACACTGAAGCTTTCTTT
few . TRBJ2-1 TRBV5-1 CASSSEGSYNEQFF TGCGCCAGCAGCTCGGAGGGCTCCTACAATGAGCAGTTCTTC
many TRBD2 TRBJ2-1 TRBV4-3 CASSLGLAGPNEQFF TGCGCCAGCAGCCTCGGACTAGCGGGTCCCAATGAGCAGTTCTTC
few . TRBJ2-1 TRBV19 CASKNHMNEQFF TGTGCCAGTAAGAACCATATGAATGAGCAGTTCTTC
many . TRBJ2-5 TRBV4-1 CASSQDHRPGETQYF TGCGCCAGCAGCCAAGACCACCGGCCCGGAGAGACCCAGTACTTC
. . TRBJ1-1 TRBV11-2 CASSLAWAGRNTEAFF TGTGCCAGCAGCTTAGCTTGGGCAGGGCGGAACACTGAAGCTTTCTTT
many TRBD2 TRBJ2-1 TRBV29-1 CSVGGASGSSYNEQFF TGCAGCGTGGGGGGGGCGAGCGGGAGTTCCTACAATGAGCAGTTCTTC
. TRBD2 TRBJ2-2 TRBV12-3/TRBV12-4 CASRPRTSGRNPTEELFF TGTGCCAGCAGACCCCGGACTAGCGGGAGGAACCCGACCGAGGAGCTGTTTTTT